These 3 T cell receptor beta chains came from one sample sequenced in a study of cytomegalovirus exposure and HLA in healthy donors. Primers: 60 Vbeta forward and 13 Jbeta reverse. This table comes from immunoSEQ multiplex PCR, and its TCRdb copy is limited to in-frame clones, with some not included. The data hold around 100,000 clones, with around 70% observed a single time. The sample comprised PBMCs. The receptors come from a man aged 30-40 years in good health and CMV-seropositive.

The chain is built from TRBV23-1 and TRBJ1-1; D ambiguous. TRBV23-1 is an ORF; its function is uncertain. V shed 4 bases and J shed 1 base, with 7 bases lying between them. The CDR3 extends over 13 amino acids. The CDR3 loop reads CASSPNGNTEAFF. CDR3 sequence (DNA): TGCGCCAGCAGTCCGAACGGGAACACTGAAGCTTTCTTT.

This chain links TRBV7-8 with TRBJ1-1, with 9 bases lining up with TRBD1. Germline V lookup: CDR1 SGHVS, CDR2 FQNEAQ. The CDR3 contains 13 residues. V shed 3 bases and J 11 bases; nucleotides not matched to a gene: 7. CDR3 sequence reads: CASSFSGTGSAFF. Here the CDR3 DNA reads TGTGCCAGCAGCTTCTCCGGGACAGGGTCCGCTTTCTTT.

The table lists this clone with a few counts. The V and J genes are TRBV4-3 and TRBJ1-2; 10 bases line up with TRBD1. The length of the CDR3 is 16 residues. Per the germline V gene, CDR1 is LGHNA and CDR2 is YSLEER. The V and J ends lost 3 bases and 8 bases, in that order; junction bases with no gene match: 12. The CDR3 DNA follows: TGCGCCAGCAGCCACCTGACAGGGGGCGCGCATGGGGGCTACACCTTC. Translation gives CASSHLTGGAHGGYTF.